These T cell receptor beta chains were read from a single sample in a study of blood T cell repertoires in COVID-19. Produced via immunoSEQ multiplex PCR; TCRdb's table is partial and in-frame only. The sample lists about 380,000 clones, more than 70% occurring once. Sequencing was performed on PBMCs or T cells enriched from blood (not recorded which). These receptors were taken from a woman aged 18-30 years who had recovered from COVID-19. Each CDR3 is given with its conserved first and last residue. The D gene is left open where the match is weak. The size of a clone is reported for some rows only, either as once, few or many, or as a class for expanded clones.

clone_size j_call d_call v_call cdr3_nt cdr3_aa
. TRBJ1-4 TRBD1 TRBV5-5 TGTGCCAGCAGCGCACCCGGGACAGGGAGTGAAAAACTGTTTTTT CASSAPGTGSEKLFF
. TRBJ1-1 . TRBV7-9 TGTGCCAGCAGCCTTCAGGGGAACACTGAAGCTTTCTTT CASSLQGNTEAFF
. TRBJ1-1 . TRBV14 TGTGCCAGCAGCCAAGATGAGTATCTCTTTGGAGGGCTGAACACTGAAGCTTTCTTT CASSQDEYLFGGLNTEAFF
. TRBJ1-2 TRBD1 TRBV6-4 TGTGCCAGCAGTGATTCCGGGACAGGGAACAATGGCTACACCTTC CASSDSGTGNNGYTF
. TRBJ1-5 . TRBV6-2/TRBV6-3 TGTGCCAGCAGTCTCTATTCGGGGGTGGATCAGCCCCAGCATTTT CASSLYSGVDQPQHF
. TRBJ2-7 TRBD1 TRBV19 TGTGCCAGTAGTCCCACACAGGGGGCGGTGGGCTCCTACGAGCAGTACTTC CASSPTQGAVGSYEQYF
. TRBJ2-2 TRBD2 TRBV6-4 TGTGCCAGCGCGGGACTAGCTGACACCGGGGAGCTGTTTTTT CASAGLADTGELFF
once TRBJ2-3 TRBD1 TRBV6-2/TRBV6-3 TGTGCCAGCAGTTACGGGGACAGCAGCACAGATACGCAGTATTTT CASSYGDSSTDTQYF
. TRBJ1-3 . TRBV11-2 TGTGCCAGCAGCTCACGGGGAATTGGAAACACCATATATTTT CASSSRGIGNTIYF
few TRBJ2-5 TRBD2 TRBV9 TGTGCCAGCAGCGCCCTCCCCCCGGGGACTAGCGGGGGGAGGGATAGAGGGACCCAGTACTTC CASSALPPGTSGGRDRGTQYF
. TRBJ2-7 TRBD1 TRBV5-1 TGCGCCAGCACCTTTGCGGACAGGTCGAGCGAGCAGTACTTC CASTFADRSSEQYF
. TRBJ1-1 TRBD1 TRBV4-2 TGTGCCAGCAGCCAAGGAGGGACAGCTGAAGCTTTCTTT CASSQGGTAEAFF
. TRBJ2-7 . TRBV15 TGTGCCACCAGCATAGGAGGAAACGACCCCTACGAGCAGTACTTC CATSIGGNDPYEQYF
. TRBJ1-5 . TRBV4-3 TGCGCCAGCAGCCAAGATCCAGGGTCGCCCCAGCATTTT CASSQDPGSPQHF
. TRBJ1-5 TRBD1 TRBV28 TGTGCCAGCAGTTCGACAGGGTTCAATCAGCCCCAGCATTTT CASSSTGFNQPQHF
. TRBJ1-2 . TRBV6-6 TGTGCCAGCACCATCAGGGCCTCTTATGGCTACACCTTC CASTIRASYGYTF
. TRBJ1-3 TRBD1 TRBV7-2 TGTGCCAGCAGCTCCGGGACAGCTGGAAACACCATATATTTT CASSSGTAGNTIYF
. TRBJ1-6 TRBD1 TRBV5-8 TGTGCCAGCAGCTATTATCCCCCGGAGACAGGGTTGATTTCACCCCTCCACTTT CASSYYPPETGLISPLHF
. TRBJ1-1 TRBD1 TRBV5-6 TGTGCCAGCAGCTTACTGACAGGGGTAAAGACTGAAGCTTTCTTT CASSLLTGVKTEAFF
once TRBJ1-2 TRBD1 TRBV19 TGTGCCAGTACCTCCGACAGGGGGAACTATGGCTACACCTTC CASTSDRGNYGYTF
. TRBJ2-7 TRBD2 TRBV11-3 TGTGCCAGCAGCTTAGGAGCGGGGGGGCCCTACGAGCAGTACTTC CASSLGAGGPYEQYF
. TRBJ2-7 TRBD1 TRBV6-5 TGTGCCAGCAGTAAGGGACAGCGGCGCGAGCAGTACTTC CASSKGQRREQYF
. TRBJ2-1 TRBD2 TRBV7-9 TGTGCCAGCAGCTCCCGAGGACTAGCGGGGGATGAGCAGTTCTTC CASSSRGLAGDEQFF
. TRBJ2-5 . TRBV7-2 TGTGCCAGCAGCTTAGGAGGGAGAGAGACCCAGTACTTC CASSLGGRETQYF
. TRBJ2-7 TRBD2 TRBV7-2 TGTGCCAGCAGCAAAAGCCTAGCGGGGGGCCCTGACCACGAGCAGTACTTC CASSKSLAGGPDHEQYF
. TRBJ1-4 . TRBV28 TGTGCCAGCAGGGGGAGGTTGGGGGCAACTAATGAAAAACTGTTTTTT CASRGRLGATNEKLFF
many TRBJ2-1 TRBD2 TRBV19 TGTGCCAGTAGTAGCGGGGGGGATTACAATGAGCAGTTCTTC CASSSGGDYNEQFF
. TRBJ2-5 TRBD1 TRBV7-3 TGTGCCAGCAGCCCTAACCTCGGGACAGTCCAAGAGACCCAGTACTTC CASSPNLGTVQETQYF
once TRBJ2-7 TRBD1 TRBV19 TGTGCCAGTAGTATCAATCCGGGACAGGGGGCGCGGGAGCAGTACTTC CASSINPGQGAREQYF
few TRBJ1-4 TRBD1 TRBV4-3 TGCGCCAGCAGCCAAGATTTTGAGACAGGGAAGGATGTGGGTGAAAAACTGTTTTTT CASSQDFETGKDVGEKLFF
. TRBJ2-3 . TRBV3-1/TRBV3-2 TGTGCCAGCAGCCAAGAAGAGGAGCGAGGTTATGCGGATACGCAGTATTTT CASSQEEERGYADTQYF
. TRBJ2-2 . TRBV9 TGTGCCAGCAGCGTAGACGGGTTGGAGCTGTTTTTT CASSVDGLELFF
once TRBJ2-7 . TRBV14 TGTGCCAGCAGCTTGACGGGGTACAGCCACGAGCAGTACTTC CASSLTGYSHEQYF
. TRBJ2-5 . TRBV2 TGTGCCAGCAGTGACGTCAGACTCGGGACCCAGTACTTC CASSDVRLGTQYF
. TRBJ1-1 . TRBV3-1/TRBV3-2 TGTGCCAGCAGCACTACAGGGTCCACTGAAGCTTTCTTT CASSTTGSTEAFF
few TRBJ1-2 . TRBV19 TGTGCCAGTAGTATAGTTAGCAGTGGATCTGTTGACTATGGCTACACCTTC CASSIVSSGSVDYGYTF
. TRBJ2-7 . TRBV6-5 TGTGCCAGCAGCTGGGATTTGAAGGGGGACGAGCAGTACTTC CASSWDLKGDEQYF
. TRBJ1-2 . TRBV28 TGTGCCGTCGGCGCGGAACCATCAGCTAACTATGGCTACACCTTC CAVGAEPSANYGYTF
. TRBJ1-2 TRBD1 TRBV12-3/TRBV12-4 TGTGCCAGCAGGCGACAGGGGAGGGGTGGCTACACCTTC CASRRQGRGGYTF
. TRBJ2-1 . TRBV20-1 TGCAGTGCTGGGCGCGGGTTAGAACGGTTCTTC CSAGRGLERFF
. TRBJ2-1 . TRBV7-3 TGTGCCAGCACCCCCTCGGGACACCGTTCCTACAATGAGCAGTTCTTC CASTPSGHRSYNEQFF